The 23 T cell receptor beta chains reported below all come from one sample, sequenced in a study of T-cell memory formation after mild COVID-19. Via MiXCR, TCRdb re-called the 5' RACE reads, giving one row per CDR3 protein. The sample carries some 250,000 distinct CDR3 sequences, over 8.5% recorded once. Input material: PBMCs or a T cell subset sorted from them (not recorded which). The receptors were gathered from a man aged 18-30 years who had mild COVID-19 (a few samples of this study predate the infection). Cell type and time point are not known.

The rearrangement joins TRBV15 to TRBJ2-1, with D unclear. The germline V gene has CDR1 LNHNV and CDR2 YYDKDF (reference sequence). The CDR3 has 12 residues. V was clipped by 0 bases and J by 8 bases, with 5 bases between them. The CDR3 region has the DNA TGTGCCACCAGCAGAGATCGGGATGAGCAGTTCTTC. This gives the protein CATSRDRDEQFF.

The chain uses TRBV7-2 and TRBJ1-2; D possibly corresponds to TRBD1 (5 bases). This CDR3 has 14 residues. The V end lost 1 base, the J end lost 3 bases, and 9 bases lay between the germline ends. Germline loops: CDR1 SGHTA, CDR2 FQGNSA. The chain's CDR3 is CASSLEWGDYGYTF. The CDR3 DNA is TGTGCCAGCAGCTTAGAGTGGGGGGACTATGGCTACACCTTC.

This clonotype showed up many times. The CDR3 protein is CASSSQGLGTGELFF. CDR3 sequence (DNA): TGCGCCAGCAGCAGCCAGGGTTTAGGCACCGGGGAGCTGTTTTTT. The J gene is TRBJ2-2, the V gene TRBV5-1, with D possibly being TRBD1 (5 bases). Germline V CDR1 and CDR2: SGHRS, YFSETQ. This CDR3 spans 15 amino acids. V gave up 4 bases and J gave up 4 bases, with 14 bases separating them.

Only a few counts were recorded for this clonotype. The V gene is TRBV10-3, the J gene TRBJ2-7; 9 bases are shared with TRBD1. CDR3 length equals 14 residues. V gave up 7 bases and J gave up 2 bases; unmatched junction bases: 6. Germline loops: CDR1 ENHRY, CDR2 SYGVKD. The CDR3 DNA reads TGTGCCATCACCCGGGACAGGGAAACCTACGAGCAGTACTTC. Its protein product is CAITRDRETYEQYF.

The chain carries TRBV6-6 and TRBJ1-2, with D maybe TRBD1 (6 bases). This CDR3 has 13 amino acids. Germline assignment: CDR1 MNHNY and CDR2 SVGAGI (reference sequence). Trimming took 5 bases from V and 5 from J, leaving 12 bases between them. The CDR3 spells CASSGQLLYGYTF. The CDR3 coding sequence is TGTGCCAGCAGTGGACAGTTACTTTATGGCTACACCTTC.

The CDR3 is CASSPLPTYGYTF. In DNA, the CDR3 is TGTGCCAGCTCACCACTCCCGACCTATGGCTACACCTTC. The chain has TRBV18 and TRBJ1-2; D not certain. V lost 1 base, J lost 4 bases, and 7 bases lay in between. Germline V gene data show CDR1 as KGHSH and CDR2 as LQKENI. This CDR3 region has 13 residues.

This chain connects TRBV7-2 to TRBJ2-7; 7 bases agree with TRBD1. The CDR3 sequence is 15 residues long. Germline CDR1 SGHTA, CDR2 FQGNSA. The V and J ends lost 0 bases and 3 bases, in that order; junction bases with no gene match: 5. As DNA, the CDR3 is TGTGCCAGCAGCTTAGCCGTGACAGGGTTCTACGAGCAGTACTTC. Its translation is CASSLAVTGFYEQYF. Supplemented by reference TRBV7-2 and TRBJ2-7, the full variable domain reads GAGVSQSPSNKVTEKGKDVELRCDPISGHTALYWYRQSLGQGLEFLIYFQGNSAPDKSGLPSDRFSAERTGGSVSTLTIQRTQQEDSAVYLCASSLAVTGFYEQYFGPGTRLTVT.

This clonotype was seen more than once but under ten times. V usage is TRBV5-1 and J usage is TRBJ2-6; 8 nucleotides match TRBD1. This CDR3 has 19 residues. Germline V gene lookup returns CDR1 SGHRS and CDR2 YFSETQ. J lost 0 bases, V lost 3 bases, and 11 bases had no gene match. The chain's CDR3 is CASSSSSGQGPSGANVLTF. CDR3 DNA: TGCGCCAGCAGCTCTTCCTCTGGACAGGGACCCTCTGGGGCCAACGTCCTGACTTTC.

This clonotype was counted between two and nine times. The genes are TRBV9 and TRBJ2-3; TRBD2 aligns across 8 bases. This CDR3 has 14 amino acids. Unmatched junction bases numbered 12, after V lost 8 bases and J lost 7 bases. CDR1 is SGDLS, CDR2 YYNGEE, per germline. The CDR3 region is CASQGAGELNTQYF. CDR3 DNA sequence: TGTGCCAGTCAGGGAGCGGGAGAGTTGAATACGCAGTATTTT.

V gene TRBV5-6 combines with J gene TRBJ2-5; D is perhaps TRBD2 (5 bases). CDR3 size: 15 residues. Between the trimmed V and J ends, which lost 0 bases and 5 bases, there was a span of 14 bases. The germline V gene encodes CDR1 SGHDT and CDR2 YYEEEE. Written as DNA, the CDR3 is TGTGCCAGCAGCTTGGTTCTGCTGGGAGCGGAGACCCAGTACTTC. Its translation is CASSLVLLGAETQYF.

This clonotype was recorded a few times. V and J are TRBV7-6 and TRBJ2-5; TRBD2 might be the D (5 bases). Trimming removed 11 bases from V and 3 bases from J, with 13 bases in between. This CDR3 has 12 residues. Germline CDR1 is SGHVS and CDR2 is FNYEAQ. The CDR3, as DNA: TGTGCCGGCGGACTTCTGGAAGAGACCCAGTACTTC. Encoded protein: CAGGLLEETQYF.

This clonotype has at least ten counts. This sequence joins TRBV7-9 and TRBJ2-5, with D hard to call. CDR3 length: 15 amino acids. V gave up 4 bases and J gave up 2 bases, with 14 bases separating them. The germline CDR1 and CDR2 sequences are SEHNR and FQNEAQ (reference sequence). The CDR3 DNA follows: TGTGCCAGCAGCTCATTACCGGGTCTTCAAGAGACCCAGTACTTC. Translation: CASSSLPGLQETQYF.

The chain uses TRBV11-2 and TRBJ2-2; possible D gene TRBD1, 5 bases. Deletions cut 1 base from V and 0 bases from J, with 12 bases between. From germline, CDR1 is SGHAT and CDR2 FQNNGV. The CDR3 has 17 residues. CDR3 protein: CASSLGILGANTGELFF. The CDR3 DNA reads TGTGCCAGCAGCTTAGGCATTTTAGGGGCGAACACCGGGGAGCTGTTTTTT.

The rearrangement uses TRBV9 and TRBJ2-5; weak D call: TRBD2 (5 bases). V lost 0 bases and J lost 5, with 8 bases in between. The CDR3 is 13 amino acids. Germline V gene data show CDR1 as SGDLS and CDR2 as YYNGEE. CDR3 sequence reads: CASSVASSETQYF. The CDR3 DNA reads TGTGCCAGCAGCGTAGCTAGCAGTGAGACCCAGTACTTC.

J is TRBJ2-7 and V is TRBV6-5, with D perhaps TRBD2 (5 bases). Per the germline V gene, CDR1 is MNHEY and CDR2 is SVGAGI. CDR3 length: 14 amino acids. Trimming stripped 6 bases from V and 5 bases from J, with 17 bases between. The CDR3, as DNA: TGTGCCAGCAGCTCCGACTACTCGGGGAACGAGCAGTACGTC. Translated, it gives CASSSDYSGNEQYV.

There are many counts of this clonotype. This rearrangement joins TRBV7-2 to TRBJ2-1; D unresolved. V lost 4 bases and J 2 bases, leaving 9 bases between the germline ends. Germline CDR1 is SGHTA and CDR2 is FQGNSA. CDR3 length: 14 residues. For the CDR3, the DNA is TGTGCCAGCAGCTCCTCCGGCACCTACAATGAGCAGTTCTTC. It yields the protein CASSSSGTYNEQFF.

This clonotype was counted a few times. This chain joins TRBV7-9 and TRBJ2-1; maybe TRBD2 (6 bases). The CDR3 is 16 residues long. The V gene's germline CDR1 is SEHNR and CDR2 FQNEAQ (reference sequence). V lost 5 bases to trimming and J lost 5 bases, with 19 bases between them. DNA for the CDR3: TGTGCCAGCAGCCCTCCCGGCAGGCCGGGGGACAATGAGCAGTTCTTC. Amino acids: CASSPPGRPGDNEQFF.

The V gene is TRBV6-5, the J gene TRBJ2-3; D possibly uses TRBD1 or TRBD2 (5 bases each). Between the trimmed V and J ends, which lost 2 bases and 9 bases, there was a span of 18 bases. CDR1 is MNHEY, CDR2 SVGAGI, per germline. This CDR3 has 15 residues. The CDR3 region is CASSYKASGAGTQYF. The DNA for the CDR3 is TGTGCCAGCAGTTACAAGGCTTCCGGGGCCGGGACGCAGTATTTT.

The V gene is TRBV7-2, the J gene TRBJ2-1; 8 nucleotides agree with TRBD2. Germline CDR1 reads SGHTA; CDR2 reads FQGNSA. The CDR3 contains 15 residues. V trimming: 1 base; J trimming: 10 bases; junction bases outside the gene matches: 9. The CDR3: CASSLVSGAFGEQFF. CDR3 bases: TGTGCCAGCAGCTTAGTTAGCGGGGCATTCGGGGAGCAGTTCTTC.

The chain employs TRBV20-1 and TRBJ1-5; D is ambiguous. V was trimmed by 1 base and J by 0 bases, leaving 10 bases between them. CDR3 length equals 15 residues. CDR1 and CDR2 (germline): DFQATT, SNEGSKA (reference sequence). The DNA for the CDR3 is TGCAGTGCTAGAGTTACGGGAGATAGCAATCAGCCCCAGCATTTT. Its translation is CSARVTGDSNQPQHF.

This clonotype has a handful of counts. This rearrangement joins TRBV4-3 to TRBJ2-2; no firm D call. Germline CDR1 LGHNA, CDR2 YSLEER. This CDR3 is 16 amino acids long. The ends were cut back, 1 base at V and 0 bases at J, with 9 bases in the middle. CDR3 nucleotides: TGCGCCAGCAGCCAAGGTTCACTGGCGAACACCGGGGAGCTGTTTTTT. Its translation is CASSQGSLANTGELFF.

This clonotype was recorded a few times. The J gene is TRBJ2-5, the V gene TRBV7-6; D gene uncertain. The germline V gene encodes CDR1 SGHVS and CDR2 FNYEAQ. V lost 5 bases and J 7 bases, leaving 8 bases between the germline ends. The CDR3 has 11 residues. Here the CDR3 DNA reads TGTGCCAGCAGCGAAAGAGGGACCCAGTACTTC. This codes for CASSERGTQYF.

The chain is built from TRBV7-2 and TRBJ2-3; 10 bases are shared with TRBD2. Germline lookup yields CDR1 SGHTA and CDR2 FQGNSA. This CDR3 comprises 16 residues. V lost 5 bases and J lost 2; bases outside the gene matches: 7. The CDR3, as DNA: TGTGCCAGCAGCCCTCGACTAGCGGGCGTCACAGATACGCAGTATTTT. Its protein product is CASSPRLAGVTDTQYF.